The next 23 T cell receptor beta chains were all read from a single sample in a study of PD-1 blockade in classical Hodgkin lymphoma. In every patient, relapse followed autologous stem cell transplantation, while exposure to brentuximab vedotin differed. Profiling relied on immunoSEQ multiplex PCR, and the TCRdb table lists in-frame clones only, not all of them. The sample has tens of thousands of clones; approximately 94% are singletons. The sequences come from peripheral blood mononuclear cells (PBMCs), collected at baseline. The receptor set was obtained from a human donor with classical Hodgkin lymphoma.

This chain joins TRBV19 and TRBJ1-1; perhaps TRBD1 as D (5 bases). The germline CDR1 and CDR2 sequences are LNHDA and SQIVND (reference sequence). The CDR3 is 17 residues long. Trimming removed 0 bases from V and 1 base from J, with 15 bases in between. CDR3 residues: CASSIEGRYDRNTEAFF. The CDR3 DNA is TGTGCCAGTAGTATAGAGGGGAGGTATGACAGGAACACTGAAGCTTTCTTT.

The CDR3 region is CASSQDLGGRYTEAFF. The CDR3 coding sequence is TGCGCCAGCAGCCAAGATCTTGGTGGTAGGTACACTGAAGCTTTCTTT. The rearrangement joins TRBV4-3 to TRBJ1-1; D is unresolved. The CDR3 extends over 16 amino acids. V gave up 0 bases and J gave up 3 bases, with 14 bases separating them. CDR1 LGHNA and CDR2 YSLEER come from the germline V gene.

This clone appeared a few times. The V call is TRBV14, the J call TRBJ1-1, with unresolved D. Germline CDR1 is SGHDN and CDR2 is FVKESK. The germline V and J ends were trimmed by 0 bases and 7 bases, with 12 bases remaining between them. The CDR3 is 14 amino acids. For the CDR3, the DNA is TGTGCCAGCAGCCAAGATCTTGGCAGTCTTGAAGCTTTCTTT. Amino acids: CASSQDLGSLEAFF. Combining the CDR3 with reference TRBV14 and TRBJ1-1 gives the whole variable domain EAGVTQFPSHSVIEKGQTVTLRCDPISGHDNLYWYRRVMGKEIKFLLHFVKESKQDESGMPNNRFLAERTGGTYSTLKVQPAELEDSGVYFCASSQDLGSLEAFFGQGTRLTVV.

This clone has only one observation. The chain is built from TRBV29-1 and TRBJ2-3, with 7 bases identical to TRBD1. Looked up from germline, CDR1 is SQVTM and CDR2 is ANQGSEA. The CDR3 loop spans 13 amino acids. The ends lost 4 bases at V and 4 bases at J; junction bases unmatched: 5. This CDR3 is CSVGRDSSDTQYF. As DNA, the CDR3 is TGCAGCGTTGGACGGGACAGTTCAGATACGCAGTATTTT.

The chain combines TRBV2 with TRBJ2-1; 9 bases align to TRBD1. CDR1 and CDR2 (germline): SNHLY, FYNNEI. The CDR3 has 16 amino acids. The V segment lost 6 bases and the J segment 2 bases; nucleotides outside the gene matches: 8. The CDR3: CASSLYRGPPYNEQFF. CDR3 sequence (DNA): TGTGCCAGCAGCCTTTACAGGGGGCCACCCTACAATGAGCAGTTCTTC.

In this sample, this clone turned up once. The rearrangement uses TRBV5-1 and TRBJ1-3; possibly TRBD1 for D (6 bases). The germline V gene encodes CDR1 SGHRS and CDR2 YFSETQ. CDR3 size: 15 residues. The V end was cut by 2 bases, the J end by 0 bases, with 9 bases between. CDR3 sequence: CASSFTGSSGNTIYF. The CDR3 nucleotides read TGCGCCAGCAGCTTTACAGGGAGCTCTGGAAACACCATATATTTT.

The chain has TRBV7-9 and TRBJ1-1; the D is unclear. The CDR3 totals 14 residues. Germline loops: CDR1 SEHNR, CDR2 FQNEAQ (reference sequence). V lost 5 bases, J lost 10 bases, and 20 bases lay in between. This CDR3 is CASSPETGRRVAFF. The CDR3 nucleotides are TGTGCCAGCAGCCCAGAGACGGGGAGGCGGGTAGCTTTCTTT.

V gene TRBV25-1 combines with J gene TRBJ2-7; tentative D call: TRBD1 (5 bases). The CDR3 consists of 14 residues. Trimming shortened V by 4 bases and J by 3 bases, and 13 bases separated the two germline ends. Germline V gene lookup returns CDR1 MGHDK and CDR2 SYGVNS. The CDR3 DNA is TGTGCCAGCAGTGCCCAGGGTAGGGGCTACGAGCAGTACTTC. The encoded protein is CASSAQGRGYEQYF.

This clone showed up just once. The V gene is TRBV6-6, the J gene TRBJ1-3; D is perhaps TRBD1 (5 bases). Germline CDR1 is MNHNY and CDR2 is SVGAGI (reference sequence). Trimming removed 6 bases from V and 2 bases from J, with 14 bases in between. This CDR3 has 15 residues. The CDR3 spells CASSPGAPPGNTIYF. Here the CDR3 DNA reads TGTGCCAGCAGCCCCGGGGCACCCCCTGGAAACACCATATATTTT.

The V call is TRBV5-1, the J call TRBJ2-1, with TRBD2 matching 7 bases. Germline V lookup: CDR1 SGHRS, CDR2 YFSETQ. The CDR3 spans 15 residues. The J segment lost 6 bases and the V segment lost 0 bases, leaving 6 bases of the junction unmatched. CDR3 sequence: CASSLGGGGGNEQFF. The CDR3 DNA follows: TGCGCCAGCAGCTTGGGGGGGGGTGGAGGCAATGAGCAGTTCTTC.

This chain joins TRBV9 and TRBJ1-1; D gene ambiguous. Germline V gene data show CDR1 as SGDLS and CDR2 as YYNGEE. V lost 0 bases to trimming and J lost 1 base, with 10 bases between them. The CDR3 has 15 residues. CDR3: CASSVDRSSNTEAFF. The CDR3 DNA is TGTGCCAGCAGCGTAGATAGGAGTTCGAACACTGAAGCTTTCTTT. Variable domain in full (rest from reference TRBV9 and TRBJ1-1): DSGVTQTPKHLITATGQRVTLRCSPRSGDLSVYWYQQSLDQGLQFLIQYYNGEERAKGNILERFSAQQFPDLHSELNLSSLELGDSALYFCASSVDRSSNTEAFFGQGTRLTVV.

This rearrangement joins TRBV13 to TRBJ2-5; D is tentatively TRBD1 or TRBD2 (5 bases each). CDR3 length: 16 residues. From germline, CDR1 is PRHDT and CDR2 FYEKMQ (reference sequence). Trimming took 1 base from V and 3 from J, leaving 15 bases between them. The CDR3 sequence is CASSLVTGATKETQYF. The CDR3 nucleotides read TGTGCCAGCAGCTTAGTTACCGGGGCCACAAAAGAGACCCAGTACTTC.

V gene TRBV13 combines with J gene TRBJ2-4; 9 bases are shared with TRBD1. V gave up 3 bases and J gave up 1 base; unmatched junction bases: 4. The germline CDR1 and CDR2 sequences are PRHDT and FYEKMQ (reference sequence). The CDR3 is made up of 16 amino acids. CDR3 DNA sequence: TGTGCCAGCAGCTTGTCAGGACAGGGGGCCAAAAACATTCAGTACTTC. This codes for CASSLSGQGAKNIQYF.

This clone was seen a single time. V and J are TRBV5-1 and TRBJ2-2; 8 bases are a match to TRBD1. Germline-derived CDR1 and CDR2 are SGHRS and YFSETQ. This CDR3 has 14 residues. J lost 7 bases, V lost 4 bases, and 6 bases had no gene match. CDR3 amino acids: CASSPQGAVGELFF. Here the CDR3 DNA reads TGCGCCAGCAGCCCGCAGGGGGCCGTCGGGGAGCTGTTTTTT.

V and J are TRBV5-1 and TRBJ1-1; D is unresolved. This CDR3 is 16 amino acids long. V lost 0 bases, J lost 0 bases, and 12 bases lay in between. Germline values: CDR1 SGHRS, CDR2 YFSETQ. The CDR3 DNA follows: TGCGCCAGCAGCTTGGTTCGCCCAGGTTTGAACACTGAAGCTTTCTTT. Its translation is CASSLVRPGLNTEAFF.

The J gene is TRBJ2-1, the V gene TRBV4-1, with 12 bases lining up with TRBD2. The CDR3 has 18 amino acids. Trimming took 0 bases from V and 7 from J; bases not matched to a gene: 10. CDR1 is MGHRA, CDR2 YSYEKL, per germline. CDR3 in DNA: TGCGCCAGCAGCCAAGAACTTCGACTAGCGGGAGTAGATAATGAGCAGTTCTTC. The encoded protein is CASSQELRLAGVDNEQFF.

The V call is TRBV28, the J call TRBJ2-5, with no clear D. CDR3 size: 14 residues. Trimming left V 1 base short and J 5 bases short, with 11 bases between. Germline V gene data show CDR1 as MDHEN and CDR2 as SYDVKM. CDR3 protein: CASSLFPGPETQYF. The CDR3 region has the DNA TGTGCCAGCAGTTTATTCCCAGGACCCGAGACCCAGTACTTC.

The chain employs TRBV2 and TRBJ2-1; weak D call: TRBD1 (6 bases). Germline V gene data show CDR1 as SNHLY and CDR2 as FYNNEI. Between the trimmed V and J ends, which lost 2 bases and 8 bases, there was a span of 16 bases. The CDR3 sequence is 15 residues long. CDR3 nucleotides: TGTGCCAGCAGTGAACTGGGGGCGCCTATCGATGAGCAGTTCTTC. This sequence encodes CASSELGAPIDEQFF.

The CDR3 nucleotides are TGTGCCAGCAGCGGTACAGGGGGTTTGGACGAGCAGTACTTC. This codes for CASSGTGGLDEQYF. V usage is TRBV9 and J usage is TRBJ2-7; TRBD1 agrees at 8 bases. Germline lookup yields CDR1 SGDLS and CDR2 YYNGEE. V gave up 3 bases and J gave up 5 bases; unmatched junction bases: 7. This CDR3 spans 14 amino acids.

In nucleotides, the CDR3 is TGTGCCAGCAGTTTCAGGGGGTGGGATGAGCAGTTCTTC. Translating it yields CASSFRGWDEQFF. This sequence joins TRBV6-5 and TRBJ2-1; 7 bases are a match to TRBD1. This CDR3 is 13 amino acids long. The V and J ends lost 4 bases and 8 bases, in that order; junction bases with no gene match: 5. The germline V gene encodes CDR1 MNHEY and CDR2 SVGAGI.

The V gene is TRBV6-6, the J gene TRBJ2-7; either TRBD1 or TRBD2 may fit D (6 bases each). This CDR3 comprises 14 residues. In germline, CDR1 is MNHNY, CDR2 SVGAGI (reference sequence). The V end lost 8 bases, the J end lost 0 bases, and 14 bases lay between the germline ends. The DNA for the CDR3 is TGTGCCAGCGCCGCGCGGGACACCTCCTACGAGCAGTACTTC. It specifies CASAARDTSYEQYF.

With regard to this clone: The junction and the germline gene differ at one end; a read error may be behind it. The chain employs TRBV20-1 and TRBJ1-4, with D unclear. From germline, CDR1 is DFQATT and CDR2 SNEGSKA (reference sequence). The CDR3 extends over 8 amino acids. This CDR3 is CSADGGGF. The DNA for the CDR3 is TGCAGTGCCGACGGAGGTGGGTTT.

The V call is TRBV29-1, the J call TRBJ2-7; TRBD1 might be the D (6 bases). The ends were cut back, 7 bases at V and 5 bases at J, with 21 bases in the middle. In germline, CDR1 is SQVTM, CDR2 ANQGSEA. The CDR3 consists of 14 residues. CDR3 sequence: CSAIGTPGVHEQYF. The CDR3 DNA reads TGCAGCGCCATAGGGACACCCGGGGTACACGAGCAGTACTTC.